This T cell receptor (beta chain) comes out of a study of T cell repertoires in cytomegalovirus infection. Study at large: A matching HLA type, together with CMV infection, was signaled by public TCR beta signatures.

TCRdb recomputed calls from the reads with MiXCR, one row per CDR3 protein. The sample has more than 350,000 distinct CDR3 sequences, roughly a third seen once; the top ten hold about 13%. This clonotype was counted many times. The target antigen is unknown. Study results and limitations: Dominating the ex vivo response were TCR beta clonotypes that were CMV-specific and HLA-C-restricted. Totalled public TCR beta family frequency picked out people who carried CMV plus the relevant HLA.

This TCR was recovered from a human donor in good health (CMV status not recorded). Some clones in this sample may be carry-over from other donors' samples. The sequencing sample was made of PBMCs.

CDR3 sequence (DNA): TGTGCCAGCAGCACGGGAGTAGCCAAAAACATTCAGTACTTC. Protein product: CASSTGVAKNIQYF. The genes are TRBV12-3 or TRBV12-4 and TRBJ2-4; D may be TRBD2 (6 bases). CDR3 length: 14 residues. V lost 6 bases and J lost 0, with 9 bases in between.